These T cell receptor beta chains were read from a single sample in a study of OX40 agonist ivuxolimab in advanced cancers. Some clones are missing from TCRdb's copy, which holds only in-frame ones; the method was immunoSEQ multiplex PCR. The sample lists 55,000 to 80,000 clones, roughly 90% occurring once. The sample was CD4+ or CD8+ T cells sorted from blood, taken in a trial of the OX40 agonist ivuxolimab. The receptors stem from an adult with an advanced solid tumor such as melanoma, head and neck, liver or kidney cancer. Each CDR3 is given with its conserved first and last residue. D genes are given only for firm matches. A clone size is listed for some rows: how often the clone was seen (once, few, many), or a class if it is expanded.

abundance | j_gene | v_gene | d_gene | CDR3nt | CDR3aa
- | TRBJ1-1 | TRBV5-5 | TRBD1 | TGTGCCAGCAGCCGGATGGACAGGGCCCAGAACACTGAAGCTTTCTTT | CASSRMDRAQNTEAFF
- | TRBJ1-2 | TRBV9 | - | TGTGCCAGCAGCGCCACCACTACAGGGTTAGCCTACACCTTC | CASSATTTGLAYTF
- | TRBJ2-5 | TRBV30 | TRBD2 | TGTGCCTGGAGCCCCCTGGGGGGGATCAGGGAGACCCAGTACTTC | CAWSPLGGIRETQYF
- | TRBJ1-1 | TRBV9 | - | TGTGCCAGCAGCGTAGGGATGGACACTGAAGTTTTCTTT | CASSVGMDTEVFF
- | TRBJ2-5 | TRBV19 | TRBD1 | TGTGCCAGTAGTCCCAGGGGGCGAGCAGAGACCCAGTACTTC | CASSPRGRAETQYF
- | TRBJ2-5 | TRBV30 | TRBD1 | TGTGCCTGGAGTGCGAAGGGACAGTTACAAGAGACCCAGTACTTC | CAWSAKGQLQETQYF
- | TRBJ2-1 | TRBV7-9 | - | TGTGCCAGCAGCTCGTCCCAAATGGGTGAGCAGTTCTTC | CASSSSQMGEQFF
- | TRBJ2-5 | TRBV5-1 | TRBD1 | TGCGCCAGCAGCTTGGTGGGACAGGCGGAGACCCAGTACTTC | CASSLVGQAETQYF
- | TRBJ2-5 | TRBV6-5 | TRBD1 | TGTGCCAGCAGTTTCGGACAGGGGGCCGAAGAGACCCAGTACTTC | CASSFGQGAEETQYF
- | TRBJ1-1 | TRBV4-1 | - | TGCGCCAGCAGCCAAGACTGGGACACTGAAGCTTTCTTT | CASSQDWDTEAFF
- | TRBJ2-1 | TRBV7-9 | - | TGTGCCAGCAGCTTAGGTCGGGATAGCAATGAGCAGTTCTTC | CASSLGRDSNEQFF
- | TRBJ1-3 | TRBV18 | - | TGTGCCAGCTCCGGGGGTGCGGACATAACTGGAAACACCATATATTTT | CASSGGADITGNTIYF
few | TRBJ1-4 | TRBV30 | - | TGTGCCTGGAGTGTAGGCAGGGACGAAAAACTGTTTTTT | CAWSVGRDEKLFF
- | TRBJ2-7 | TRBV9 | TRBD2 | TGTGCCAGCAGCGCCTCTAGCGGGGGGCAGAACGAGCAGTACTTC | CASSASSGGQNEQYF
- | TRBJ1-3 | TRBV18 | - | TGTGCCAGCTCACTAGGGAATGGAGGAAACACCATATATTTT | CASSLGNGGNTIYF
- | TRBJ2-5 | TRBV11-1 | - | TGTGCCAGCAGCTTAAACGGGGCGGAGACCCAGTACTTC | CASSLNGAETQYF
- | TRBJ1-2 | TRBV7-9 | - | TGTGCCAGCAGCTTAGGAGCAGGGCTTTATGGCTACACCTTC | CASSLGAGLYGYTF
once | TRBJ1-2 | TRBV28 | TRBD1 | TGTGCCAGCAGTGAAACAGGGGGTACCTATGGCTACACCTTC | CASSETGGTYGYTF
few | TRBJ2-1 | TRBV19 | - | TGTGCCAGTAGTATCAGGGTTGGTGAGCAGTTCTTC | CASSIRVGEQFF